Described below is a single T cell receptor (beta chain) sequence and its context. The data stem from a study of T-cell reconstitution after alpha-beta-depleted transplantation in children. Researchers prepared the TCRbeta library using unique molecular identifiers, the study reports. TCRdb reanalysed the PCR reads using MiXCR and keeps one entry per CDR3 protein. Of roughly 670,000 distinct CDR3 sequences in the sample, about 12% are singletons; the top ten hold 0.79%. CDR1 is SGHNT and CDR2 is YYREEE in the germline V gene (reference sequence). This CDR3 is 14 amino acids long. V shed 3 bases, J shed 9 bases, and the junction held 8 bases outside the gene matches.

This TCR was recovered from a girl aged 2-10 years with congenital amegakaryocytic thrombocytopenia, due to receive a stem cell transplant. Sequenced material: PBMCs, taken before TCRalphabeta/CD19-depleted stem cell transplant. The rearrangement joins TRBV5-4 to TRBJ2-1; TRBD2 aligns across 8 bases. The CDR3 bases are TGTGCCAGCAGCTACCCGGGACTAGTTATTGAGCAGTTCTTC. Its protein product is CASSYPGLVIEQFF.